These T cell receptor beta chains were read from a single sample in a study of blood T cell repertoires in COVID-19. The method was immunoSEQ multiplex PCR; TCRdb's version includes in-frame clones alone and lacks a portion of them. In the table there are about 94,000 clones, roughly four fifths of which are singletons. Sequenced: peripheral blood. Receptor source: a man in his 60s with acute or convalescent COVID-19. Each CDR3 is given with its conserved first and last residue. The D gene is left open where the match is weak. Not every row has a clone size; where given, it reads once, few, many or a size class.

. TRBJ1-1 TRBV5-1 . TGCGCCAGCAGCTTCGAAGGCAGGGTCAATGAAGCTTTCTTT CASSFEGRVNEAFF
. TRBJ1-4 TRBV2 . TGTGCCAGCAGTCGTCAGGGTACTAATGAAAAACTGTTTTTT CASSRQGTNEKLFF
. TRBJ2-7 TRBV21-1 . TGTGCCAGCAGTATTACATGGAGTGACTACGAGCAGTACTTC CASSITWSDYEQYF
TRBD2 TRBJ2-3 TRBV4-1 . TGCGCCAGCATGCCAACTGGGGGGGGCACAGATACGCAGTATTTT CASMPTGGGTDTQYF
TRBD2 TRBJ2-3 TRBV19 . TGTGCCAGTAGTGGCGGACTAGCGGGGGGGACAGATACGCAGTATTTT CASSGGLAGGTDTQYF
. TRBJ2-5 TRBV6-5 . TGTGCCAGCAGTTACGGGCATGGGGAGACCCAGTACTTC CASSYGHGETQYF
TRBD1 TRBJ1-1 TRBV7-2 . TGTGCCAGCAGCTTGTGGACAGGCTTAGGGACTGAAGCTTTCTTT CASSLWTGLGTEAFF
TRBD1 TRBJ1-3 TRBV2 . TGTGCCAGCAGTGCGGGACAGGGTCTAATCTCTGGAAACACCATATATTTT CASSAGQGLISGNTIYF
TRBD1 TRBJ1-4 TRBV25-1 once TGTGCCAGCAGTCGAGGACAGGGTCAAGGGGAAAAACTGTTTTTT CASSRGQGQGEKLFF
. TRBJ2-1 TRBV19 . TGTGCCAGTAGCCCCGTAGACAGCTCCTACAATGAGCAGTTCTTC CASSPVDSSYNEQFF
. TRBJ1-5 TRBV7-2 once TGTGCCAGCAGCTTAGGAGGGAGGACGTACAATCAGCCCCAGCATTTT CASSLGGRTYNQPQHF
. TRBJ1-5 TRBV7-2 . TGTGCCAGCAGCTTTTGGGGGGGTAGCAATCAGCCCCAGCATTTT CASSFWGGSNQPQHF
. TRBJ1-5 TRBV19 few TGTGCCAGTAGTATAGGGTACCGAGGCAATCAGCCCCAGCATTTT CASSIGYRGNQPQHF
TRBD1 TRBJ2-2 TRBV18 . TGTGCCAGCTCACCAGCTGGGACAGGGCCTATATCTTTTACCGGGGAGCTGTTTTTT CASSPAGTGPISFTGELFF
TRBD1 TRBJ2-7 TRBV4-3 . TGCGCCAGCAGCCAAGATCACAGGGGAATGTACGAGCAGTACTTC CASSQDHRGMYEQYF
TRBD1 TRBJ1-1 TRBV5-1 . TGCGCCAGCAGCTCACAGGGGAAAAACACTGAAGCTTTCTTT CASSSQGKNTEAFF
TRBD1 TRBJ1-1 TRBV19 . TGTGCCAGTAGCGGGGACAGGATAAACACTGAAGCTTTCTTT CASSGDRINTEAFF
TRBD1 TRBJ1-2 TRBV4-1 few TGCGCCAGCAGGCCGACAGGGACTAACTATGGCTACACCTTC CASRPTGTNYGYTF
. TRBJ2-7 TRBV3-1/TRBV3-2 . TGTGCCAGCAGCCAAGGTCAGGTCGTGGCATCCTACGAGCAGTACTTC CASSQGQVVASYEQYF
TRBD1 TRBJ1-3 TRBV18 . TGTGCCAGCTCACTCCGGGACAGGGGCCTCGGCACCATATATTTT CASSLRDRGLGTIYF
TRBD1 TRBJ1-1 TRBV9 . TGTGCCAGCAGCCTAGAGGACAGGGGCACTGAAGCTTTCTTT CASSLEDRGTEAFF
. TRBJ1-5 TRBV11-2 . TGTGCCAGCAGCTTAGATCAGGGCCAGCCCCAGCATTTT CASSLDQGQPQHF